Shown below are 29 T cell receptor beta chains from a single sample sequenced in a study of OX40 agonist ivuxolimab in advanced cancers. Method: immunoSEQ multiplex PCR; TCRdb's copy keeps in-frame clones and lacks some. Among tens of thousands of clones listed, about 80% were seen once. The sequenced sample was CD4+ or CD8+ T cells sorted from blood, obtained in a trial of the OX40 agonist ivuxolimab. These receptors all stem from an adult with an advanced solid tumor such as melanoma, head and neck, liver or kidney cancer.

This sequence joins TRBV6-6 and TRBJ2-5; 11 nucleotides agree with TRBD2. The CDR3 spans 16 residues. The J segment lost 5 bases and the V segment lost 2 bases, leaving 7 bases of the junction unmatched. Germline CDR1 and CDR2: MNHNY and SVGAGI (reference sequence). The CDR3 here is CASSYTSGSGRETQYF. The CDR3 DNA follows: TGTGCCAGCAGTTACACTAGCGGGAGTGGGCGGGAGACCCAGTACTTC.

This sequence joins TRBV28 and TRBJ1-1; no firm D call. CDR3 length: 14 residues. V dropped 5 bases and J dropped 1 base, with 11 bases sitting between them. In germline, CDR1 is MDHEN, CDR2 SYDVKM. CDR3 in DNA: TGTGCCAGCAGTCTCCCTACAACGAACACTGAAGCTTTCTTT. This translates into CASSLPTTNTEAFF.

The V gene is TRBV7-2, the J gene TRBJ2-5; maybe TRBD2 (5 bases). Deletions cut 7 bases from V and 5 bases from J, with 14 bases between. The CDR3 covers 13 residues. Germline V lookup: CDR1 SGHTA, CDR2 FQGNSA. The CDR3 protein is CASTVVGIETQYF. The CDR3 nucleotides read TGTGCCAGCACCGTAGTCGGGATTGAGACCCAGTACTTC.

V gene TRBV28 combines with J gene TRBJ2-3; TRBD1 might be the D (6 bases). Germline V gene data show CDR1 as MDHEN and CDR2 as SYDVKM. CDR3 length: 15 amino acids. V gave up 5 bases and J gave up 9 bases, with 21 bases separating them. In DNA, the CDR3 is TGTGCCAGCAGTCAACAGGGAGCCTTTAGGGGCACGCAGTATTTT. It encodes CASSQQGAFRGTQYF.

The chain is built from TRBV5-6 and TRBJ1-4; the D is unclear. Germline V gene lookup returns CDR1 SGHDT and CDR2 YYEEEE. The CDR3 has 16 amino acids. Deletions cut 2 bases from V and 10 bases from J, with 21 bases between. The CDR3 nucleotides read TGTGCCAGCAGCTTAAGAGGGAGTGGGTCCGGGGTAAAACTGTTTTTT. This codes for CASSLRGSGSGVKLFF.

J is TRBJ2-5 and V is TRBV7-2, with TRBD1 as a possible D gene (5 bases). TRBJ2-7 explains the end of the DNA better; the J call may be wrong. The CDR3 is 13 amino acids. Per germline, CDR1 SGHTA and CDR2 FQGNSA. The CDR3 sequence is CASSPPQAYEQYF. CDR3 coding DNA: TGTGCCAGCAGCCCGCCACAGGCATACGAGCAGTACTTC.

The CDR3 sequence is CASSPAQGAPGKLFF. CDR3 nucleotide sequence: TGTGCCAGCTCACCAGCTCAGGGAGCCCCTGGGAAACTGTTTTTT. The chain carries TRBV18 and TRBJ1-4, with D possibly matching TRBD1 (5 bases). Trimming removed 2 bases from V and 11 bases from J, with 18 bases in between. The CDR3 length is 15 residues. Germline CDR1 KGHSH, CDR2 LQKENI.

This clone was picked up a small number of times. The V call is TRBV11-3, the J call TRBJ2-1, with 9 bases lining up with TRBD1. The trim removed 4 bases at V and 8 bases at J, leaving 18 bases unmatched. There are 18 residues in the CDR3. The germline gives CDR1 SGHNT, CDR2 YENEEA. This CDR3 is CASSSPSTPGQGTDEQFF. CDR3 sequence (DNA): TGTGCCAGCAGCTCACCGAGCACACCGGGACAGGGTACGGATGAGCAGTTCTTC.

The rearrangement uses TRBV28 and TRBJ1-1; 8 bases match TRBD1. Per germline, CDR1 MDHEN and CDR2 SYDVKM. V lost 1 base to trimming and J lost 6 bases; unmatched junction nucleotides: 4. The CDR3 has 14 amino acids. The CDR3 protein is CASSLFGTGAEAFF. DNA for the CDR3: TGTGCCAGCAGTTTATTTGGGACAGGCGCTGAAGCTTTCTTT. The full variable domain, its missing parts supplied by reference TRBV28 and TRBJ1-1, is DVKVTQSSRYLVKRTGEKVFLECVQDMDHENMFWYRQDPGLGLRLIYFSYDVKMKEKGDIPEGYSVSREKKERFSLILESASTNQTSMYLCASSLFGTGAEAFFGQGTRLTVV.

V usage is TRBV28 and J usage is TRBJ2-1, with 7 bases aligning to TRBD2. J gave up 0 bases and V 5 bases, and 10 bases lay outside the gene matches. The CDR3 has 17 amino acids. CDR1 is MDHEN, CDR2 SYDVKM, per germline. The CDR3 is CASSLAADGSSYNEQFF. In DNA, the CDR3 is TGTGCCAGCAGTCTAGCGGCGGACGGAAGCTCCTACAATGAGCAGTTCTTC. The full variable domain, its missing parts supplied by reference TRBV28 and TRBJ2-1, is DVKVTQSSRYLVKRTGEKVFLECVQDMDHENMFWYRQDPGLGLRLIYFSYDVKMKEKGDIPEGYSVSREKKERFSLILESASTNQTSMYLCASSLAADGSSYNEQFFGPGTRLTVL.

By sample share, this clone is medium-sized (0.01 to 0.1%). CDR3 nucleotide sequence: TGTGCCAGCAGCTTAACTAGCGTGACAGATACGCAGTATTTT. Its translation: CASSLTSVTDTQYF. The rearrangement uses TRBV7-3 and TRBJ2-3, with TRBD2 as a possible D gene (5 bases). Germline V CDR1 and CDR2: SGHTA, FQGTGA. V was shortened by 0 bases and J by 3 bases, with 7 bases between the two germline ends. The CDR3 length is 14 residues.

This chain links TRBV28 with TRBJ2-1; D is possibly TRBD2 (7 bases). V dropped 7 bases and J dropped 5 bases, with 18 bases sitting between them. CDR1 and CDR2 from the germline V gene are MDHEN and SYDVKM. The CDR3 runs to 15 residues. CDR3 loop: CASTLWGGNDNEQFF. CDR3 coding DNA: TGTGCCAGCACCCTTTGGGGGGGCAACGACAATGAGCAGTTCTTC.

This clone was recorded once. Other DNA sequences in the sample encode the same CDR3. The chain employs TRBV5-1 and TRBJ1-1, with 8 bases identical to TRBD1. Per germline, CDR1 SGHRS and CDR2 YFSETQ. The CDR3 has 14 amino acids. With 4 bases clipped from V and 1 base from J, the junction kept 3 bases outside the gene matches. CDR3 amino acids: CASSPGTGNTEAFF. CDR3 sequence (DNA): TGCGCCAGCAGCCCAGGGACAGGGAACACTGAAGCTTTCTTT.

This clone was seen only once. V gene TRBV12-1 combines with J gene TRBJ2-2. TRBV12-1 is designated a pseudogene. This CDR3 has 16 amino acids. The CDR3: CASSFAGPGRTGELFF. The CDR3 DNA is TGTGCCAGCAGCTTTGCAGGGCCCGGGCGCACCGGGGAGCTGTTTTTT.

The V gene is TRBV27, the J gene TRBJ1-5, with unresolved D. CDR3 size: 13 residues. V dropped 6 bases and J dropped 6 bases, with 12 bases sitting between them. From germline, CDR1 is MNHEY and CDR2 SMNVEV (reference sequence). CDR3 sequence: CASSPSLSQPQHF. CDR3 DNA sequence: TGTGCCAGCAGCCCATCCCTCTCTCAGCCCCAGCATTTT.

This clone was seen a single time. DNA for the CDR3: TGTGCCAGCAGCCCCCAGCGGCTCTACGAGCAGTACTTC. Amino acids: CASSPQRLYEQYF. The genes are TRBV7-2 and TRBJ2-7, with a weak D call TRBD2 (5 bases). Deletions cut 5 bases from V and 3 bases from J, with 11 bases between. This CDR3 is built from 13 residues. In germline, CDR1 is SGHTA, CDR2 FQGNSA.

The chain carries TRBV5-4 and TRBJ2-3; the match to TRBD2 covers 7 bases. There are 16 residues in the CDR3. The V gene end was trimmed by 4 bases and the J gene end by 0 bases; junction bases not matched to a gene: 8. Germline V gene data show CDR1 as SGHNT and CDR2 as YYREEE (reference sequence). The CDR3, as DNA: TGTGCCAGCAGCCGCGGACGCGGGGGTAGCACAGATACGCAGTATTTT. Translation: CASSRGRGGSTDTQYF.

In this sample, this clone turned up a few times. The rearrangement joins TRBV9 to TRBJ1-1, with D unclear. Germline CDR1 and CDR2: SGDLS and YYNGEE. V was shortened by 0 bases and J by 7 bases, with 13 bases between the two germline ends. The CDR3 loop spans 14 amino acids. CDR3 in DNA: TGTGCCAGCAGCGTAGAAACCTCTCCGGGTGAAGCTTTCTTT. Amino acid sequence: CASSVETSPGEAFF.

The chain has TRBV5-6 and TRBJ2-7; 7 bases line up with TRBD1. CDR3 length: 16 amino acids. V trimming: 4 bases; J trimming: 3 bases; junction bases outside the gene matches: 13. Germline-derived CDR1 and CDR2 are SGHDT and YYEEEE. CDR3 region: CASSPGDSPWGYEQYF. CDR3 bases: TGTGCCAGCAGCCCTGGGGACAGCCCTTGGGGCTACGAGCAGTACTTC.

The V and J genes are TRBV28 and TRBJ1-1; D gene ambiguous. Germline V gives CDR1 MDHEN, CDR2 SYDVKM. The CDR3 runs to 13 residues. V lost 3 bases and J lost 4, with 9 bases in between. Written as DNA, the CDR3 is TGTGCCAGCAGTTTTGTCTTGGGCACTGAAGCTTTCTTT. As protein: CASSFVLGTEAFF.

The CDR3 sequence is CASSLGVGTDEQYF. For the CDR3, the DNA is TGTGCCAGCAGTTTGGGGGTAGGTACGGACGAGCAGTACTTC. This sequence joins TRBV6-6 and TRBJ2-7, with D perhaps being TRBD1 or TRBD2 (5 bases each). Trimming pared 4 bases from V and 5 bases from J, leaving 15 bases between. The germline gives CDR1 MNHNY, CDR2 SVGAGI (reference sequence). The CDR3 contains 14 residues.

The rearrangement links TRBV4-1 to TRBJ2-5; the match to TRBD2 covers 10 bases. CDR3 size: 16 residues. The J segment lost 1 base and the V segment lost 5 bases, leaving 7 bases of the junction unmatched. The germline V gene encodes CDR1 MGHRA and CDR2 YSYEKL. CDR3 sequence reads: CASSWIAGGLQETQYF. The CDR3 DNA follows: TGCGCCAGCAGCTGGATAGCGGGAGGCCTCCAAGAGACCCAGTACTTC.

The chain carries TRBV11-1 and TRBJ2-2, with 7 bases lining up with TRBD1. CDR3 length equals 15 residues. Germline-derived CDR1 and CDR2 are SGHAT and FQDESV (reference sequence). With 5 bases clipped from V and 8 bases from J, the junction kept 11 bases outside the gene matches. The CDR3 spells CASSLGDSRRGELFF. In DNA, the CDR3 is TGTGCCAGCAGCCTAGGGGACAGCCGCAGGGGGGAGCTGTTTTTT.

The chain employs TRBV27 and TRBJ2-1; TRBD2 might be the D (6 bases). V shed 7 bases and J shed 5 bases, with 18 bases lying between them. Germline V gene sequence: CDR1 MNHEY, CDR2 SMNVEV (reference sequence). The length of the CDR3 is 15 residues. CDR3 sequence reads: CASTSLGLLNNEQFF. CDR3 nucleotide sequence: TGTGCCAGCACCTCCCTCGGACTACTTAACAATGAGCAGTTCTTC.

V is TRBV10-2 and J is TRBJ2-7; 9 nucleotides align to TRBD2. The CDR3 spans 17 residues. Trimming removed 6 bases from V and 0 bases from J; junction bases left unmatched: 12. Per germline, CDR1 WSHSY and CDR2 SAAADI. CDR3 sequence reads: CASRRAGGPSLSYEQYF. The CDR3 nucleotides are TGCGCCAGCAGACGAGCGGGAGGACCTTCACTCTCCTACGAGCAGTACTTC.

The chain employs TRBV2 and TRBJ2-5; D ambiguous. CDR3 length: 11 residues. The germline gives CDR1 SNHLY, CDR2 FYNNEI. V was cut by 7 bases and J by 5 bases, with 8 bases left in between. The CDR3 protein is CASTSAETQYF. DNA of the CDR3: TGTGCCAGCACGAGTGCCGAGACCCAGTACTTC.

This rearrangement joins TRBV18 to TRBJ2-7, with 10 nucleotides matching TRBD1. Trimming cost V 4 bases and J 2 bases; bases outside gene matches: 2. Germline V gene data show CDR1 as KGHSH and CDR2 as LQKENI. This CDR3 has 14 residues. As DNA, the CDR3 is TGTGCCAGCTCACAGACAGGGGGCCCCTACGAGCAGTACTTC. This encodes CASSQTGGPYEQYF.

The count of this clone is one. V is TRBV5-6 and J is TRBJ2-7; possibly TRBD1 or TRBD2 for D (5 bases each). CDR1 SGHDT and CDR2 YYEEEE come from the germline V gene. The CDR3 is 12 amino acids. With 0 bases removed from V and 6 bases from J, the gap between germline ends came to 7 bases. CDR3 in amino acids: CASSLGGSEQYF. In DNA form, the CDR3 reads TGTGCCAGCAGCTTGGGGGGGAGCGAGCAGTACTTC.

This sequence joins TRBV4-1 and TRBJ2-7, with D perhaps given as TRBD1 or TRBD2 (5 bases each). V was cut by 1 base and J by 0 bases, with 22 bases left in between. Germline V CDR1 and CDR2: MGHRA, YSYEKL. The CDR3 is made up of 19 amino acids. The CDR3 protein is CASSQGWASRDASSYEQYF. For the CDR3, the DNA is TGCGCCAGCAGCCAAGGATGGGCTAGCAGGGATGCAAGCTCCTACGAGCAGTACTTC.